This T cell receptor beta chain was profiled in a study of lymphopenia after photon versus proton radiotherapy. Study-wide findings and caveats: Post-nadir TCR diversity decline inversely tracked overall survival among those who died. Photon-treated patients lost naive T cells and TCR diversity; proton-treated stayed stable. Only patients who died were analyzed for survival; proton advantage is unproven. After lymphocyte nadir, photon-treated repertoires showed oligoclonal expansion, especially CD8+ Temra.

In regard to this clone: What it binds is unknown.

Data came from immunoSEQ multiplex PCR; TCRdb stores just in-frame clones and leaves some out. The sample carries around 18,000 clones, around 80% recorded once. This TCR came from a man aged 70 or older with pancreatic cancer. Sequencing used peripheral blood, obtained from a patient treated with proton-based radiotherapy.

CDR3 protein: CASSPGTVNSPLHF. CDR3 DNA sequence: TGTGCCAGCAGCCCCGGGACAGTTAATTCACCCCTCCACTTT. The V call is TRBV7-6, the J call TRBJ1-6, with 7 nucleotides matching TRBD1. Trimming took 5 bases from V and 6 from J; bases not matched to a gene: 4. This CDR3 has 14 amino acids. The germline gives CDR1 SGHVS, CDR2 FNYEAQ. The variable domain in full, completed from reference TRBV7-6 and TRBJ1-6, reads GAGVSQSPRYKVTKRGQDVALRCDPISGHVSLYWYRQALGQGPEFLTYFNYEAQQDKSGLPNDRFSAERPEGSISTLTIQRTEQRDSAMYRCASSPGTVNSPLHFGNGTRLTVT.